The clone carrying this T cell receptor beta chain was observed at least ten times. The data were obtained in a study of blood T cell repertoires in COVID-19. Turning to the study itself: The United States, Italy and Spain supplied acute and convalescent COVID-19 samples. From T cells, B-cell-depleted T cells, or PBMCs came the material, which was cDNA or gDNA.

V was shortened by 6 bases and J by 5 bases, with 14 bases between the two germline ends. CDR1 is LNHDA and CDR2 is SQIVND in the germline V gene (reference sequence). The length of the CDR3 is 14 residues. Per the original methods: Amplification of reference gene primers was used by the study to estimate nucleated cell counts. Profiling relied on immunoSEQ multiplex PCR, and the TCRdb table lists in-frame clones only, not all of them. D and trimming were read from the DNA, whereas the V and J calls and clone size are those reported in that table. The repertoire holds 230,000 or so clones, around 83% seen once, with 8.5% to 10% in the top ten.

This TCR came from a man aged 35-49 years with active or convalescent COVID-19. Material: peripheral blood. The chain joins TRBV19 to TRBJ2-1; D gene uncertain. The CDR3 sequence is CASSPYTQDNEQFF. CDR3 coding DNA: TGTGCCAGTAGCCCCTATACTCAGGACAATGAGCAGTTCTTC.